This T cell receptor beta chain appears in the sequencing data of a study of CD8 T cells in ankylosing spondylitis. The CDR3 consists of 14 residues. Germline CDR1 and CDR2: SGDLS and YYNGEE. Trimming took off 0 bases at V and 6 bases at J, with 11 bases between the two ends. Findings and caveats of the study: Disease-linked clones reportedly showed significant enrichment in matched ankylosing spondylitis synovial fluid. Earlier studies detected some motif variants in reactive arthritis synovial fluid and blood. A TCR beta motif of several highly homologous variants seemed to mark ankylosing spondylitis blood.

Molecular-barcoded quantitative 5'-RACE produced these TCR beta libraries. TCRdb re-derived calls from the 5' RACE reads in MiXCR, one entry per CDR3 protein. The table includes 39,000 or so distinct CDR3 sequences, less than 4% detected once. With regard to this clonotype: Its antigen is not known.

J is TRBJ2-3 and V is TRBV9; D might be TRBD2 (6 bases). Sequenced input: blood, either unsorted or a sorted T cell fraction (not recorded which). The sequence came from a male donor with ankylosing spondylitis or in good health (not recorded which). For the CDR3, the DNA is TGTGCCAGCAGCGTAGTCGGAGGGGTTGATACGCAGTATTTT. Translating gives CASSVVGGVDTQYF.